A selection of T cell receptor beta chains follows, all from one sample in a study of response to subunit inactivated influenza vaccine. TCRdb re-analysed the RT-PCR reads in MiXCR, keeping a single row per CDR3 protein. The table lists more than 450,000 distinct CDR3 sequences, approximately 12% of them singletons, with about 9.4% in the top ten. This specimen was PBMCs from blood, taken on the day of vaccination. These receptors originate from a man in his fifties who received an inactivated influenza vaccine. Both conserved end residues are part of each CDR3.

>TRBV3-1|15
CASSQVLAIGSEQFF
>TRBV28|13
CASSSPPGPAQYF
>TRBV5-6|15
CASYDRGGPRVEQFF
>TRBV7-7|15
CASSLGLGSPKELFF
>TRBV4-2|13
CASSQFQGEKQYF
>TRBV30|13
CAWSGLADNEQFF
>TRBV4-1|15
CASSQVTSRPDTQYF
>TRBV10-3|17
CAISLDRAHVNTGELFF
>TRBV6-5|14
CASSSTRTGYEQFF
>TRBV7-2|16
CASSLVGTGTYNEQFF
>TRBV6-1|15
CASINPDRVNQPQHF
>TRBV28|12
CASSFRWQPQHF
>TRBV28|14
CASSRQLSTDTQYF
>TRBV11-2|15
CASSLIPGPNQPQHF
>TRBV11-2|15
CASSPRGEGHNEQFF
>TRBV3-1|14
CASRGTAGFSPLHF